The rows below give T cell receptor beta chains drawn from one sample of a study of cytomegalovirus exposure and HLA in healthy donors. Method: immunoSEQ multiplex PCR; TCRdb's copy keeps in-frame clones and lacks some. The repertoire holds roughly 150,000 clones, with nearly 80% as singletons. The sequenced sample consisted of PBMCs. All receptors come from a woman aged 25-40 years in good health and CMV-seronegative. The CDR3 runs from the conserved cysteine through the conserved F or W. The D gene is left open where the match is weak. A row's size may be missing; if present it is once, few, many or a size class.

V gene	clone size	D gene	J gene	CDR3 DNA	CDR3 protein
TRBV6-5	NA	TRBD1	TRBJ1-1	TGTGCCAGCAGAGGAGGGACAGGGCATCGCGAAGCTTTCTTT	CASRGGTGHREAFF
TRBV7-6	few	NA	TRBJ1-1	TGTGCCAGCAGCTTAGCGCTAAGGCAGGGCGCTGAAGCTTTCTTT	CASSLALRQGAEAFF
TRBV7-2	NA	TRBD2	TRBJ2-4	TGTGTCAGCAGCTCCGGGACTAGCGGGGGAATCGGGTACTTC	CVSSSGTSGGIGYF
TRBV5-1	NA	NA	TRBJ1-2	TGCGCCAGCAGCTTTACAGATAACTATGGCTACACCTTC	CASSFTDNYGYTF
TRBV6-5	once	NA	TRBJ1-2	TGTGCCAGCAGTTCATCTGGGAGCTATGGCTACACCTTC	CASSSSGSYGYTF
TRBV6-5	NA	NA	TRBJ1-4	TGTGCCAGCAGTCGTTTCAGGGGAACTAATGAAAAACTGTTTTTT	CASSRFRGTNEKLFF
TRBV19	NA	NA	TRBJ1-3	TGTGCCAGTACCGGGAGCAACTCTGGAAACACCATATATTTT	CASTGSNSGNTIYF
TRBV9	NA	NA	TRBJ2-6	TGTGCCAGCAGCGTAGGAGAGGCCAACGTCCTGACTTTC	CASSVGEANVLTF
TRBV19	NA	TRBD1	TRBJ1-1	TGTGCCAGTAGCGCCGACAGGGTCACTGAAGCTTTCTTT	CASSADRVTEAFF
TRBV4-3	NA	TRBD1	TRBJ2-5	TGCGCCAGCAGCCAGAAGCCGGGACAGGGAGGAGAGACCCAGTACTTC	CASSQKPGQGGETQYF
TRBV27	NA	NA	TRBJ1-1	TGTGCCAGCAGTTTAAGGACAGAAATGATCACTGAAGCTTTCTTT	CASSLRTEMITEAFF
TRBV6-1	NA	NA	TRBJ1-2	TGTGCCAGCAGTGAATTTCAGGGCTACACCTTC	CASSEFQGYTF
TRBV9	once	NA	TRBJ2-2	TGTGCCAGCAGCTTGGCGGGGAAGCGGGAGCTGTTTTTT	CASSLAGKRELFF
TRBV5-4	NA	NA	TRBJ1-4	TGTGCCAGCAGCTTTGGGCTCGGAAAACTGTTTTTT	CASSFGLGKLFF
TRBV4-1	NA	TRBD2	TRBJ2-7	TGCGCCAGCAGCCAAGGCCCTAGCGGGGTGTACGAGCAGTACTTC	CASSQGPSGVYEQYF
TRBV5-5	NA	NA	TRBJ2-7	TGTGCCAGTATAACGATGCGGGAGCAGTACTTC	CASITMREQYF
TRBV10-1	NA	NA	TRBJ2-5	TGCGCCAGCAGTTCGGGGGGCGAGGAGACCCAGTACTTC	CASSSGGEETQYF
TRBV7-2	NA	TRBD2	TRBJ2-5	TGTGCCAGCAGCTCCCGGACTAGCGGGGGGGCCCAGTACTTC	CASSSRTSGGAQYF
TRBV7-8	NA	NA	TRBJ1-2	TGTGCCAGCAGCTTAGCGGGAGAGGAGGGTGGCTACACCTTC	CASSLAGEEGGYTF
TRBV29-1	medium-sized	TRBD1	TRBJ2-7	TGCAGCGTGGGGACAGGGGAAGGTTACGAGCAGTACTTC	CSVGTGEGYEQYF
TRBV5-6	NA	NA	TRBJ1-2	TGTGCCAGCAGCTTAACAGGGAATGGCTACACCTTC	CASSLTGNGYTF
TRBV2	NA	NA	TRBJ2-2	TGTGCCAGCAGTATTGAGAGGGCCAACACCGGGGAGCTGTTTTTT	CASSIERANTGELFF
TRBV2	few	TRBD1	TRBJ1-2	TGTGCCAGCAGTGGGACAGGGGTCTATGGCTACACCTTC	CASSGTGVYGYTF
TRBV27	once	TRBD2	TRBJ2-7	TGTGCCAGCAGTTTATCGAGCGGGAAAACCTACGAGCAGTACTTC	CASSLSSGKTYEQYF
TRBV6-1	NA	TRBD1	TRBJ1-2	TGTGCCAGCAGTTTGAAGGGGACAGGGCTGTATGGCTACACCTTC	CASSLKGTGLYGYTF
TRBV28	NA	NA	TRBJ1-2	TGTGCCAGCGCAGGGCCAAACTATGGCTACACCTTC	CASAGPNYGYTF
TRBV18	NA	NA	TRBJ2-3	TGTGCCAGCTCACCACTTGGAGAGAACACAGATACGCAGTATTTT	CASSPLGENTDTQYF
TRBV19	NA	TRBD1	TRBJ1-5	TGTGCCAGTAGCCCCGGCGGGACAGGCAATCAGCCCCAGCATTTT	CASSPGGTGNQPQHF
TRBV6-5	NA	TRBD1	TRBJ2-7	TGTGCCAGCAGTTTGAACAGGGGGCGGGGAGACGAGCAGTACTTC	CASSLNRGRGDEQYF
TRBV20-1	once	NA	TRBJ1-1	TGCAGTGCAGCGGGAGCTTTCTTT	CSAAGAFF
TRBV19	NA	NA	TRBJ1-1	TGTGCCAGTAGATTATCCCCGAACACTGAAGCTTTCTTT	CASRLSPNTEAFF
TRBV1	NA	NA	TRBJ2-7	TGCACCAGCAGCCCACAGGGGGGCGAATTACAACCCAACTACGAGCAGTACTTC	CTSSPQGGELQPNYEQYF
TRBV7-3	once	NA	TRBJ1-6	TGTGCCAGCAGCTCCAATGATGGACAACCTTCACCCCTCCACTTT	CASSSNDGQPSPLHF
TRBV15	NA	NA	TRBJ1-1	TGTGCCACCAGCCCACAAGCAGGGTATTCCACTGAAGCTTTCTTT	CATSPQAGYSTEAFF
TRBV29-1	NA	NA	TRBJ1-5	TGCAGCGTTGTCGTTGGTAGCAATCGGCCCCAGCATTTT	CSVVVGSNRPQHF
TRBV5-4	few	TRBD2	TRBJ2-7	TGTGCCAGCAGCTTGGACCCCTCGGGGGGGCAGTACTTC	CASSLDPSGGQYF
TRBV7-8	NA	TRBD1	TRBJ1-3	TGTGCCAGCACTTACAGGGGGTCTCCTCAAGAGGCCTACTTTGGAAACACCATATATTTT	CASTYRGSPQEAYFGNTIYF
TRBV6-1	NA	TRBD1	TRBJ1-2	TGTGCCAGCACATACAGGGGGCAGGGGGGTTATGGCTACACCTTC	CASTYRGQGGYGYTF
TRBV7-8	NA	TRBD1	TRBJ2-7	TGTGCCACCCTACCTGGGACCGGGACAGGAGCCTACGAGCAGTACTTC	CATLPGTGTGAYEQYF
TRBV6-1	NA	NA	TRBJ1-4	TGTGCCAGCAGTGGGGTGAACAGGGATGCGGAAAAACTGTTTTTT	CASSGVNRDAEKLFF
TRBV4-1	NA	NA	TRBJ2-3	TGCGCCAGCAGCCAACCACAGGGTTTTTTGAATACGCAGTATTTT	CASSQPQGFLNTQYF
TRBV7-9	NA	NA	TRBJ1-1	TGTGCCAGCAGCTTAGACCACGCGAAAAACACTGAAGCTTTCTTT	CASSLDHAKNTEAFF
TRBV4-2	NA	TRBD1	TRBJ2-2	TGTGCCAGCCAGGGGACAGGCGCAAACACCGGGGAGCTGTTTTTT	CASQGTGANTGELFF
TRBV19	once	NA	TRBJ1-5	TGTGCCAGTAGTACGGACAGAGGGTTGAATCAGCCCCAGCATTTT	CASSTDRGLNQPQHF
TRBV13	once	NA	TRBJ1-5	TGTGCCAGCAGCTTAGGCCGGGACACCAATCAGCCCCAGCATTTT	CASSLGRDTNQPQHF
TRBV7-6	NA	TRBD1	TRBJ2-7	TGTGCCAGCAGCCTTGGGACAGGGCAGGATGAGCAGTACTTC	CASSLGTGQDEQYF